Here is one T cell receptor beta chain with its context. One end of the junction fails to match germline, which may point to a read error. CDR1 and CDR2 from the germline V gene are SGHRS and YFSETQ. The CDR3 has 14 residues. The data stem from a study of control samples from healthy donors and cancer patients. The method was immunoSEQ multiplex PCR; TCRdb's version includes in-frame clones alone and lacks a portion of them. Of 100,000 to 150,000 clones listed, about 88% are singletons. The sample comprised blood. The V and J genes are TRBV5-1 and TRBJ1-3, with D unresolved. The receptor comes from a man between 18 and 29 years old in good health. CDR3 region: CASTLVGYGNTIYF. The CDR3 DNA reads TGCGCCAGCACCTTGGTAGGATACGGAAACACCATATATTTT.